This passage covers 6 T cell receptor beta chains from one sample sequenced in a study of shared clonotypes between healthy human individuals. Clones were sequenced by immunoSEQ multiplex PCR, and TCRdb holds only the in-frame ones, with some missing. The sample includes approximately 640,000 clones, less than 80% of them seen just once. Sequenced sample: memory CD4+ T cells sorted from blood. Subset: CD45RA-negative fraction. These TCRs come from a woman aged 30 to 39 in good health.

The J gene is TRBJ2-5, the V gene TRBV7-9; the D gene could be TRBD1 or TRBD2 (6 bases each). This CDR3 has 14 amino acids. From germline, CDR1 is SEHNR and CDR2 FQNEAQ (reference sequence). V dropped 5 bases and J dropped 5 bases, with 15 bases sitting between them. CDR3 sequence: CASSPNTGRETQYF. DNA for the CDR3: TGTGCCAGCAGCCCAAATACAGGGAGGGAGACCCAGTACTTC.

The V gene is TRBV28, the J gene TRBJ2-7; possibly TRBD1 for D (5 bases). V was trimmed by 5 bases and J by 5 bases, leaving 16 bases between them. The CDR3 spans 14 residues. Germline V CDR1 and CDR2: MDHEN, SYDVKM. The CDR3 spells CASSPLTGRDEQYF. CDR3 nucleotides: TGTGCCAGCAGTCCCCTAACAGGTAGGGACGAGCAGTACTTC.

The V call is TRBV2, the J call TRBJ2-1; TRBD1 agrees at 10 bases. CDR1 and CDR2 from the germline V gene are SNHLY and FYNNEI. The CDR3 is 15 amino acids. Unmatched junction bases numbered 7, after V lost 8 bases and J lost 3 bases. In DNA, the CDR3 is TGTGCCAGCGGACACCGGGACAGGGGCTACAATGAGCAGTTCTTC. Translating it yields CASGHRDRGYNEQFF.

This clone showed up just a few times. In the same sample, other DNA sequences code for this CDR3. This chain uses TRBV11-2 with TRBJ1-5; D is unclear. The germline V and J ends were trimmed by 0 bases and 5 bases, with 5 bases remaining between them. Looked up from germline, CDR1 is SGHAT and CDR2 is FQNNGV. The CDR3 totals 13 residues. Here the CDR3 DNA reads TGTGCCAGCAGCTTAGATGGCGATCAGCCCCAGCATTTT. Protein: CASSLDGDQPQHF.

This clone was detected only a few times. The sample carries other DNA sequences with the same CDR3. The V and J genes are TRBV2 and TRBJ2-6, with D uncertain. The CDR3 spans 13 residues. Germline values: CDR1 SNHLY, CDR2 FYNNEI. V was pared by 6 bases and J by 0 bases, with 3 bases between. DNA of the CDR3: TGTGCCAGCAGGAGCTCTGGGGCCAACGTCCTGACTTTC. Encoded protein: CASRSSGANVLTF.

The chain joins TRBV14 to TRBJ2-2; no clear D gene. The CDR3 has 14 amino acids. CDR1 is SGHDN, CDR2 FVKESK, per germline. Between the trimmed V and J ends, which lost 4 bases and 8 bases, there was a span of 14 bases. CDR3 region: CASSPRLSTGELFF. The CDR3 bases are TGTGCCAGCAGCCCCCGTCTCTCTACTGGGGAGCTGTTTTTT.